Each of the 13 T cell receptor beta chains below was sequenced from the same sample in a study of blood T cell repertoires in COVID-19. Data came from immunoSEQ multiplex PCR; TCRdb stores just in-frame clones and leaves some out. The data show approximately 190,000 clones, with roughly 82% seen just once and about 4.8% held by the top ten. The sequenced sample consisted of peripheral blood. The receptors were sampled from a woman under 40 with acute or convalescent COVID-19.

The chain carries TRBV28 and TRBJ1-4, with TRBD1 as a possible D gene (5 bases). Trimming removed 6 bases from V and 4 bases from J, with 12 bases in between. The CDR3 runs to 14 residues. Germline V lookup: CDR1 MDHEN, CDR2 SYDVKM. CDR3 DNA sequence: TGTGCCAGCAGGGAGGGACGGATTAATGAAAAACTGTTTTTT. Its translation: CASREGRINEKLFF. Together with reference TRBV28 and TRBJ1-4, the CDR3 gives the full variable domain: DVKVTQSSRYLVKRTGEKVFLECVQDMDHENMFWYRQDPGLGLRLIYFSYDVKMKEKGDIPEGYSVSREKKERFSLILESASTNQTSMYLCASREGRINEKLFFGSGTQLSVL.

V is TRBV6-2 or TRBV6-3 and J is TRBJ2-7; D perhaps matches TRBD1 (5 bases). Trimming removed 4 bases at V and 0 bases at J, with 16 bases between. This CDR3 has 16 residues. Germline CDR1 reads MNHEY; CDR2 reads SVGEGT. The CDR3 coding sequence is TGTGCCAGCAGTTCCCCCGCCAGGGCCTACTCCTACGAGCAGTACTTC. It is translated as CASSSPARAYSYEQYF.

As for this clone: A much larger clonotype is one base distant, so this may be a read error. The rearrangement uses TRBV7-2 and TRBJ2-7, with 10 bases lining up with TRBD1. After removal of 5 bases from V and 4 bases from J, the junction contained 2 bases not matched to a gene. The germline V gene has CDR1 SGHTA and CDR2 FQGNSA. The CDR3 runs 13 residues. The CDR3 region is CASSRGQGYEQYF. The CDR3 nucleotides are TGTGCCAGCAGCCGGGGACAGGGGTACGAGCAGTACTTC.

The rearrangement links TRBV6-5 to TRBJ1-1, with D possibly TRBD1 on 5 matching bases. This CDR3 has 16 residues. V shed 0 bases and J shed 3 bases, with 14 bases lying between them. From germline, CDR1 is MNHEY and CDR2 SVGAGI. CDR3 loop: CASSYSLTVVDTEAFF. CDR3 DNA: TGTGCCAGCAGTTACTCCCTGACAGTTGTTGACACTGAAGCTTTCTTT.

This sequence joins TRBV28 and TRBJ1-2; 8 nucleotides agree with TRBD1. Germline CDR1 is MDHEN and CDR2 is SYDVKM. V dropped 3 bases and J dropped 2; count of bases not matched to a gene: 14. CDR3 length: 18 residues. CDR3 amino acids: CASSFQGAGGRVNYGYTF. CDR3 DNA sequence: TGTGCCAGCAGTTTTCAGGGGGCAGGGGGCAGGGTAAACTATGGCTACACCTTC.

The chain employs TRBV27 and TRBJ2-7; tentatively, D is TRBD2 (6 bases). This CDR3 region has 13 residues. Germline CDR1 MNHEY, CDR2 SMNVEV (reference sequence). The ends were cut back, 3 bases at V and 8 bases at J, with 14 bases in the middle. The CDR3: CASSFFQTSQQYF. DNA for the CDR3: TGTGCCAGCAGTTTCTTCCAAACTAGCCAGCAGTACTTC.

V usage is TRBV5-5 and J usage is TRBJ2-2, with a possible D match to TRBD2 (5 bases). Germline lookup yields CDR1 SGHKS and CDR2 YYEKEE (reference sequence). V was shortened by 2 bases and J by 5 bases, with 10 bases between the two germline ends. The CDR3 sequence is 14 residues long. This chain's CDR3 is CASSFGEYTGELFF. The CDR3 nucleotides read TGTGCCAGCAGCTTTGGGGAGTATACCGGGGAGCTGTTTTTT.

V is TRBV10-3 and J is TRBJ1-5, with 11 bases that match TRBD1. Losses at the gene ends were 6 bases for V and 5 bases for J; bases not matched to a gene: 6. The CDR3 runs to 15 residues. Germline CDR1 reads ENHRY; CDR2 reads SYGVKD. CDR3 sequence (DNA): TGTGCCATCAGATCGGACAGGGGGCAGGATCAGCCCCAGCATTTT. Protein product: CAIRSDRGQDQPQHF.

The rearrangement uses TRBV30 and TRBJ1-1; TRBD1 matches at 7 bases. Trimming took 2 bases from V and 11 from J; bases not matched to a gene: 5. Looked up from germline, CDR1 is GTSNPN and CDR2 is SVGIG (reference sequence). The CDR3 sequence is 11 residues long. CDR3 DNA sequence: TGTGCCTGGAGTACAGGGGTTAAGGCTTTCTTT. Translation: CAWSTGVKAFF.

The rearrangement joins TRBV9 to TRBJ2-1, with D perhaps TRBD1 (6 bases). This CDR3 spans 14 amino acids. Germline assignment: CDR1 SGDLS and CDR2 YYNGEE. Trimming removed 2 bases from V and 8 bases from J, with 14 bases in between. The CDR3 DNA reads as TGTGCCAGCAGCGTTCAGACCCAGGGGTATGAGCAGTTCTTC. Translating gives CASSVQTQGYEQFF.

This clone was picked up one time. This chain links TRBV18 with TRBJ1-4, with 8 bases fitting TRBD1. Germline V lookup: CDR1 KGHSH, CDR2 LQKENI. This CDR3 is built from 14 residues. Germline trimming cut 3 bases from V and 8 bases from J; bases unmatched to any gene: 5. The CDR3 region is CASSPGQEREKLFF. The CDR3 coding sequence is TGTGCCAGCTCACCGGGACAGGAGAGGGAAAAACTGTTTTTT.

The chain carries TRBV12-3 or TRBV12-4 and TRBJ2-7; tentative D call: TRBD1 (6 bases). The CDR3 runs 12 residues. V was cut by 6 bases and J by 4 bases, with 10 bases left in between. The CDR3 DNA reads TGTGCCAGCAGCCAAGGGGGTTACGAGCAGTACTTC. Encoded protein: CASSQGGYEQYF.

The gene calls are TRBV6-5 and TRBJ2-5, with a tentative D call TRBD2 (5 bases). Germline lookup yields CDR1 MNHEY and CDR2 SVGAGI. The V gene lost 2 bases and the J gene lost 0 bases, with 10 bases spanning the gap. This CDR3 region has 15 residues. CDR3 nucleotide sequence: TGTGCCAGCAGTTACGATATGGGAGACCAAGAGACCCAGTACTTC. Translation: CASSYDMGDQETQYF.